These T cell receptor beta chains were read from a single sample in a study of regulatory T cells in long-lasting Graves disease. MiXCR, run by TCRdb on the multiplex PCR reads, gives a single entry per CDR3 protein. The table lists some 560,000 distinct CDR3 sequences, around 16% of them singletons. In addition, the sample was reused for a study of T cells in Graves' hyperthyroidism and ophthalmopathy.

Sequences were derived from peripheral blood mononuclear cells (PBMCs), sampled at new diagnosis, from a patient treated with antithyroid drugs. All receptors come from a woman aged 35 to 60 with Graves disease. Both conserved end residues are part of each CDR3. A D gene is named only where the DNA matches it firmly. A clone size is listed for some rows: how often the clone was seen (once, few, many), or a class if it is expanded.

D	V	size	J	CDR3	DNA
-	TRBV6-4	few	TRBJ1-1	CASSDRRVRNTEAFF	TGTGCCAGCAGTGACAGGAGGGTCCGGAACACTGAAGCTTTCTTT
-	TRBV12-5	-	TRBJ1-2	CASGSGYGYTF	TGTGCTAGTGGTTCTGGCTATGGCTACACCTTC
TRBD1	TRBV12-3/TRBV12-4	-	TRBJ1-4	CASTRTGSEKLFF	TGTGCCAGCACCCGGACAGGCAGCGAAAAACTGTTTTTT
-	TRBV12-3/TRBV12-4	many	TRBJ1-2	CASSLEKSPGTF	TGTGCCAGCAGTTTAGAGAAGAGCCCGGGGACCTTC
-	TRBV13	-	TRBJ2-7	CASSLGLQASYEQYF	TGTGCCAGCAGCTTAGGCCTACAGGCCTCCTACGAGCAGTACTTC
-	TRBV2	many	TRBJ2-7	CASKGETYEQYF	TGTGCCAGCAAAGGAGAGACCTACGAGCAGTACTTC
TRBD2	TRBV29-1	-	TRBJ2-5	CSVEDLAGVGETQYF	TGCAGCGTTGAAGATCTAGCGGGAGTGGGGGAGACCCAGTACTTC
-	TRBV29-1	-	TRBJ2-2	CSGWGATGELFF	TGCAGCGGTTGGGGGGCCACCGGGGAGCTGTTTTTT
-	TRBV19	-	TRBJ2-5	CASSIPDRQQETQYF	TGTGCCAGTAGTATCCCCGACAGGCAACAAGAGACCCAGTACTTC
-	TRBV2	many	TRBJ1-5	CASSDGGPNNQPQHF	TGTGCCAGCAGTGATGGCGGGCCCAACAATCAGCCCCAGCATTTT
-	TRBV27	many	TRBJ1-6	CASSLIANRYNSPLHF	TGTGCCAGCAGTTTAATCGCTAATCGGTATAATTCACCCCTCCACTTT
-	TRBV6-1	-	TRBJ2-7	CASGQGGVHEQYF	TGTGCCAGCGGCCAGGGAGGCGTCCACGAGCAGTACTTC
-	TRBV28	many	TRBJ2-3	CASSSSGPTPVSDTQYF	TGTGCCAGCAGTTCCTCTGGGCCAACTCCTGTCTCAGATACGCAGTATTTT
TRBD1	TRBV12-3/TRBV12-4	many	TRBJ1-2	CASSFPGGASYGYTF	TGTGCCAGCAGTTTCCCAGGGGGCGCGAGCTATGGCTACACCTTC
-	TRBV4-1	-	TRBJ1-1	CASSQAAGSFTEAFF	TGCGCCAGCAGCCAAGCGGCAGGGAGTTTCACTGAAGCTTTCTTT
-	TRBV14	few	TRBJ1-1	CASSQDRMNTEAFF	TGTGCCAGCAGCCAGGACAGAATGAACACTGAAGCTTTCTTT